This T cell receptor (beta chain) was retrieved from a study of regulatory T cells in long-lasting Graves disease. Looking at the study overall: Antithyroid drug exposure in newly diagnosed Graves' patients had lasted under 3 months. Whole-study findings and limits: Comparison showed that persistent patients shared more public clonotypes (fewer than 3,000) than new patients (966).

This clonotype was recorded many times. Its antigen remains unidentified. As for time point: newly diagnosed GD, antithyroid drugs for less than 3 months. After RNA was extracted from PBMCs, the TCR library was made from it. The guidelines of the American Thyroid Association were the basis for diagnosing Graves' disease. Building the TCR beta libraries relied on iRepertoire HTBI primers, and CDR3 regions underwent Arm-PCR. Original methodology: Across samples, 50 to 75 TRBV and 14 TRBJ segments were found. TCRdb reanalysed the multiplex PCR reads using MiXCR and keeps one entry per CDR3 protein. TCRdb, not the authors, supplied the V and J calls. Among about 420,000 distinct CDR3 sequences listed, roughly 15% were seen once. The ends were cut back, 4 bases at V and 10 bases at J, with 20 bases in the middle. This CDR3 contains 14 residues. Germline V CDR1 and CDR2: DFQATT, SNEGSKA (reference sequence).

These sequences were also reported in another study, on T cells in Graves' hyperthyroidism and ophthalmopathy.

The sample was peripheral blood mononuclear cells (PBMCs), taken at new diagnosis, from a patient treated with antithyroid drugs. The TCR originated in a woman between 18 and 30 years old with Graves disease. This chain connects TRBV20-1 to TRBJ2-1; no firm D call. The CDR3 DNA follows: TGCAGTGCTACCCTCTACCCCGGGTCCCGAGAGCAGTTCTTC. It is translated as CSATLYPGSREQFF.